This T cell receptor beta chain was identified during a study of blood T cell repertoires in COVID-19. For the study at large: From the United States, Italy and Spain came samples of acute and convalescent COVID-19. T cells, B-cell-depleted T cells, or PBMCs provided the cDNA or gDNA that served as material.

Trimming pared 5 bases from V and 7 bases from J, leaving 15 bases between. Germline values: CDR1 MNHEY, CDR2 SMNVEV (reference sequence). This CDR3 is 13 amino acids long. The method was immunoSEQ multiplex PCR; TCRdb's version includes in-frame clones alone and lacks a portion of them. The sample holds 200,000 or so clones; 70% to 90% are singletons and the top ten take around 6.6%. The receptor was derived from a woman in her thirties or forties who had recovered from COVID-19. The V and J genes are TRBV27 and TRBJ2-7; D might be TRBD1 (6 bases). The sample consisted of peripheral blood. DNA of the CDR3: TGTGCCAGCAGTCCAGGGGCGAGGAGGGAGCAGTACTTC. It codes for CASSPGARREQYF.